Here is one TCR beta chain with its context. The antigen remains unidentified. The CDR3 spans 17 residues. The V segment lost 0 bases and the J segment 0 bases; nucleotides outside the gene matches: 6. The germline CDR1 and CDR2 sequences are KGHSH and LQKENI. The data derive from a study of cytomegalovirus exposure and HLA in healthy donors. Background on the study: Some 180 million T cells yielded 117 million unique TCR beta sequences in earlier analysis. Around 77 million unique TCRs from HLA-typed donors made up an early data release.

The study's findings and limits: A cluster of highly shared sequence variants was likely a sequencing artifact. Testing in vitro showed a few CMV-associated chains specific for CMV antigens.

The PCR was carried out with 60 Vbeta primers and 13 Jbeta primers. TCRdb's table, derived via immunoSEQ multiplex PCR, lists solely in-frame clones and lacks some. The sample has 150,000 to 200,000 clones; around 62% are singletons. Sample: PBMCs. The clonotype comes from a man between 35 and 55 years old in good health and CMV-seronegative. The chain has TRBV18 and TRBJ2-3, with 7 nucleotides matching TRBD1. CDR3 DNA sequence: TGTGCCAGCTCACCACCGGTTAGGACAGGTAGCACAGATACGCAGTATTTT. Protein sequence: CASSPPVRTGSTDTQYF.